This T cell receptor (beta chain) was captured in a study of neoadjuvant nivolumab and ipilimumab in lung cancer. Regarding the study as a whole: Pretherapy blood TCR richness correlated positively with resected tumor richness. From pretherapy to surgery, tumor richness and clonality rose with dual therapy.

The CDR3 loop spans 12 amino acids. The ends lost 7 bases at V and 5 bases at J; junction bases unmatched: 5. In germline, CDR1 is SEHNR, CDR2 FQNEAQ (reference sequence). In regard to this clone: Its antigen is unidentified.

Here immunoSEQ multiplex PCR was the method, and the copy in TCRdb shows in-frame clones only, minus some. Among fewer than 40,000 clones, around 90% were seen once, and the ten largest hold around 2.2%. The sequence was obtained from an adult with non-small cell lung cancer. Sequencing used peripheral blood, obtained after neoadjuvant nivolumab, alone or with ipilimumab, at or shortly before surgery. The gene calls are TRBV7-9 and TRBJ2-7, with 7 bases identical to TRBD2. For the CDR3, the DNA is TGTGCCAGCACGGGAGGCCCCCACGAGCAGTACTTC. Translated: CASTGGPHEQYF. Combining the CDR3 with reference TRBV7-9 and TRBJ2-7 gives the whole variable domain DTGVSQNPRHKITKRGQNVTFRCDPISEHNRLYWYRQTLGQGPEFLTYFQNEAQLEKSRLLSDRFSAERPKGSFSTLEIQRTEQGDSAMYLCASTGGPHEQYFGPGTRLTVT.